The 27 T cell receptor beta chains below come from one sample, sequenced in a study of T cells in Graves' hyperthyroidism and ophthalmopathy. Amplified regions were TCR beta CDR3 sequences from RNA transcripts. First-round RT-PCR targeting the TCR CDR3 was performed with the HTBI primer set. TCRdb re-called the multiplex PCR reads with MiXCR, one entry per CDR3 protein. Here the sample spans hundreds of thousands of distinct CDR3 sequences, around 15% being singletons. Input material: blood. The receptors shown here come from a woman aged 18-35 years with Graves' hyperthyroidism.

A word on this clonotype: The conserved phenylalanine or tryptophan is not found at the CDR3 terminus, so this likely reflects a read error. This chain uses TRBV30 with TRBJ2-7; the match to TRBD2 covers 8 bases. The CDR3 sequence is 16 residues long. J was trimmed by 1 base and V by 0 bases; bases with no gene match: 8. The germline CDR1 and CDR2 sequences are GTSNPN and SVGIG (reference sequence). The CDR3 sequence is CAWSVRPASGSYEQYL. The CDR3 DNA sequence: TGTGCCTGGAGTGTAAGGCCCGCTAGCGGGTCCTACGAGCAGTACCTC.

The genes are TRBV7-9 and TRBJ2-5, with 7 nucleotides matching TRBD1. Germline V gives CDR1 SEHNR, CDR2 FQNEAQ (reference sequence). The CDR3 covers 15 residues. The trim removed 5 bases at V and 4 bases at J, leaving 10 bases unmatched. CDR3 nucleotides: TGTGCCAGCAGCGCCGACAGGGCCCGGGGAGAGACCCAGTACTTC. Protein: CASSADRARGETQYF.

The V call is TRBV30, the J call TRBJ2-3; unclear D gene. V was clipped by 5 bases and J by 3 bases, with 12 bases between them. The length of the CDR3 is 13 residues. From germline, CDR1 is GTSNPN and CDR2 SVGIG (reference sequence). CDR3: CAWSPLGTDTQYF. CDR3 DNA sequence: TGTGCCTGGTCCCCGTTAGGGACAGATACGCAGTATTTT.

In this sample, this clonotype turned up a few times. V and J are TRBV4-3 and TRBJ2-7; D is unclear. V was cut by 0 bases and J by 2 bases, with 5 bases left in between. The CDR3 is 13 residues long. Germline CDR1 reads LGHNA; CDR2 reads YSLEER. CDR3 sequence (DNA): TGCGCCAGCAGCCAAGATGGCACCTACGAGCAGTACTTC. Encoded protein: CASSQDGTYEQYF.

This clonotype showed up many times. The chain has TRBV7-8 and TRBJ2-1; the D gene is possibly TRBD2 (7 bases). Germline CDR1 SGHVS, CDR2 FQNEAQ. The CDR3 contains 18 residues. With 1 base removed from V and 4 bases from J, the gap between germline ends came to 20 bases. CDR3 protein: CASSLDLRGQPLYNEQFF. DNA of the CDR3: TGTGCCAGCAGCTTAGACTTGCGGGGGCAACCACTTTACAATGAGCAGTTCTTC.

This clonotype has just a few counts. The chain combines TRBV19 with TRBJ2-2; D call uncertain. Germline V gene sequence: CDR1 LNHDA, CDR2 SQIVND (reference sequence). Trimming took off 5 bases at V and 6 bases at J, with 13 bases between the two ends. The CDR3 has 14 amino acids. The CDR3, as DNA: TGTGCCAGTAGTCCCCCCTGGCCATCCGGGGAGCTGTTTTTT. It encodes CASSPPWPSGELFF.

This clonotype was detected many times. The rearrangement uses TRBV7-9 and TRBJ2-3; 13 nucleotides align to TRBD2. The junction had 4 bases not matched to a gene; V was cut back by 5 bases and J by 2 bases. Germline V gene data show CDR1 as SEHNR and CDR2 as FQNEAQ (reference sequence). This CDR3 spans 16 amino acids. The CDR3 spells CASSQGLAGHTDTQYF. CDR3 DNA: TGTGCCAGCAGCCAGGGACTAGCGGGGCACACAGATACGCAGTATTTT.

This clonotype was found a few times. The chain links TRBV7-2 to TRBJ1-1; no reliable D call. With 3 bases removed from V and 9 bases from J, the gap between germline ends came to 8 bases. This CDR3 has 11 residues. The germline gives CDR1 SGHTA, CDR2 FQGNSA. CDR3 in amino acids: CASSFGPKAFF. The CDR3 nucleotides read TGTGCCAGCAGCTTCGGACCAAAAGCTTTCTTT.

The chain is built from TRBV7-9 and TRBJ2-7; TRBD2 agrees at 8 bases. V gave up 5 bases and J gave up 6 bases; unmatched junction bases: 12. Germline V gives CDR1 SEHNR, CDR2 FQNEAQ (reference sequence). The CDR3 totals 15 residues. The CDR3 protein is CASSHLSGGGGEQYF. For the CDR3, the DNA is TGTGCCAGCAGCCATCTAAGCGGGGGCGGCGGCGAGCAGTACTTC.

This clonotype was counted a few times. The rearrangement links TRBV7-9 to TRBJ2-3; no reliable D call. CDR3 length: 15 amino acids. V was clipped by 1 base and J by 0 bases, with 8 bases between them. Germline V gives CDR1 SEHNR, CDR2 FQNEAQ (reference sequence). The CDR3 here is CASSLGRYSTDTQYF. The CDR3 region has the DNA TGTGCCAGCAGCTTAGGGAGATATAGCACAGATACGCAGTATTTT.

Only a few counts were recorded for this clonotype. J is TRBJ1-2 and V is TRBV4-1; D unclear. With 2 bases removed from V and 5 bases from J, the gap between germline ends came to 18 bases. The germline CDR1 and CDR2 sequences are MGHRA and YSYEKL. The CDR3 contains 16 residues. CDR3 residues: CASSQPRRGGVYGYTF. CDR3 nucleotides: TGCGCCAGCAGCCAACCCCGCCGGGGTGGGGTTTATGGCTACACCTTC.

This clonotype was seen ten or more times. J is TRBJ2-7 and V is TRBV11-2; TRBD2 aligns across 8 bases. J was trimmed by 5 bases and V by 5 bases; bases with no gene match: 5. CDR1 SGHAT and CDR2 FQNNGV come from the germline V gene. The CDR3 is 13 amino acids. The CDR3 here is CASSRLAKNEQYF. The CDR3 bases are TGTGCCAGCAGCCGACTAGCGAAAAACGAGCAGTACTTC.

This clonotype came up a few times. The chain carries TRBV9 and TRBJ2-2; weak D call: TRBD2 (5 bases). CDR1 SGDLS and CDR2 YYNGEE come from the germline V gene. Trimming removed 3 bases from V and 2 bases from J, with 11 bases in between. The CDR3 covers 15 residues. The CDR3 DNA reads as TGTGCCAGCAGCGCGCTACTAGTTAACACCGGGGAGCTGTTTTTT. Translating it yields CASSALLVNTGELFF.

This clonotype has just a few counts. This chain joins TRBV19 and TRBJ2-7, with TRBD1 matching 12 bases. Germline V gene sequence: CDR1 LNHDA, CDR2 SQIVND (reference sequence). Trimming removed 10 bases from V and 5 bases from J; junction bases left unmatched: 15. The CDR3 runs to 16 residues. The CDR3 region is CATTRRGTGGLDEQYF. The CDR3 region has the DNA TGTGCCACTACGCGAAGAGGGACAGGGGGCCTCGACGAGCAGTACTTC.

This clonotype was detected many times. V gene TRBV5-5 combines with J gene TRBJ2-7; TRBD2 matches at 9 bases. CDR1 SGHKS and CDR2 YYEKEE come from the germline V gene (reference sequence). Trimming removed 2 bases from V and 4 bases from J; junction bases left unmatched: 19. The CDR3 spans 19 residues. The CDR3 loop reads CASSFENSGRGGYGYEQYF. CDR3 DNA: TGTGCCAGCAGCTTTGAGAATAGCGGGAGAGGCGGGTATGGGTACGAGCAGTACTTC.

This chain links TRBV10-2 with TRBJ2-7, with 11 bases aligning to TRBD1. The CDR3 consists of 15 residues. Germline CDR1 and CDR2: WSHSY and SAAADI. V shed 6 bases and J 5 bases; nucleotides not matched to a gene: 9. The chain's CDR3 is CASREPGQGDHEQYF. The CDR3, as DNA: TGCGCCAGCAGAGAACCGGGACAGGGGGACCACGAGCAGTACTTC.

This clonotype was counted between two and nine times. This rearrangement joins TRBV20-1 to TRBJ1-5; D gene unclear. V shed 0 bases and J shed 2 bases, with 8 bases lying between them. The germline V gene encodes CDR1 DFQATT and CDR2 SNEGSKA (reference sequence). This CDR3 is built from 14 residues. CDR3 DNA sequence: TGCAGTGCTAGAGAACGGCAGGGCAATCAGCCCCAGCATTTT. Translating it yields CSARERQGNQPQHF.

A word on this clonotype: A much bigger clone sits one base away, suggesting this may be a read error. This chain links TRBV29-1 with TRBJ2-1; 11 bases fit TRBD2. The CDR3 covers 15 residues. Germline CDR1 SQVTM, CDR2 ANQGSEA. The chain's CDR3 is CSVVRLAGSIGEQSF. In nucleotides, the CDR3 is TGCAGCGTTGTTCGACTAGCGGGATCGATAGGGGAGCAGTCCTTC.

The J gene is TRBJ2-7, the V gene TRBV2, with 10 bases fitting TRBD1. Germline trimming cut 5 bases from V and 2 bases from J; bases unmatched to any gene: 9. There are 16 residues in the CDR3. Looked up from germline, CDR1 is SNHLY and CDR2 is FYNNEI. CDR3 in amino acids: CASSWTGGVGPYEQYF. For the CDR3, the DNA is TGTGCCAGCAGTTGGACAGGGGGAGTGGGACCCTACGAGCAGTACTTC.

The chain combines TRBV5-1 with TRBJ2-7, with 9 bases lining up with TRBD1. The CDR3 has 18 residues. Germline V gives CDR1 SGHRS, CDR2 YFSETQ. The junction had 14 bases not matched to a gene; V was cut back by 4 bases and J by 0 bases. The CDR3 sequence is CASSAAGTGQGGSYEQYF. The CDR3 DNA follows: TGCGCCAGCAGCGCGGCCGGGACAGGGCAAGGTGGCTCCTACGAGCAGTACTTC.

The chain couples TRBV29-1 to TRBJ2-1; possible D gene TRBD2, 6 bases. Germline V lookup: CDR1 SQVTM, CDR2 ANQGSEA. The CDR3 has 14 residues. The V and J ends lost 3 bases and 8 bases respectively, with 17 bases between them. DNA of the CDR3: TGCAGCGTTGATGGAGCGGGTCCAGGCTATGAGCAGTTCTTC. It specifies CSVDGAGPGYEQFF.

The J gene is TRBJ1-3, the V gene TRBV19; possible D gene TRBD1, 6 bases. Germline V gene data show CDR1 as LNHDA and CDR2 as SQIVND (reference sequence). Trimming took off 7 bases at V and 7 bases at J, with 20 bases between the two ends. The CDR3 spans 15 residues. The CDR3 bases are TGTGCCAGTATCAGACAGGCCACAGGTGGGAACACCATATATTTT. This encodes CASIRQATGGNTIYF.

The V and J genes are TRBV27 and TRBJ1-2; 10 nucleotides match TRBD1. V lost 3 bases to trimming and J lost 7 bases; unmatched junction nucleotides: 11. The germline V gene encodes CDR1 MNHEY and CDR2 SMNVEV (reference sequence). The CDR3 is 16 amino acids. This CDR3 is CASSLVGTGAPGGYTF. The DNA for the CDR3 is TGTGCCAGCAGTTTGGTAGGGACAGGGGCCCCTGGTGGCTACACCTTC.

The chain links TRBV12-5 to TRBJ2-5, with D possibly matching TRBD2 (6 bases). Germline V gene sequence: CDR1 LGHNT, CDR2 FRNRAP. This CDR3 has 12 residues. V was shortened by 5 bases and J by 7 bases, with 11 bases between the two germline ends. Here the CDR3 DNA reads TGTGCTAGTGGTCTCGGAGGGTTGACCCAGTACTTC. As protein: CASGLGGLTQYF.

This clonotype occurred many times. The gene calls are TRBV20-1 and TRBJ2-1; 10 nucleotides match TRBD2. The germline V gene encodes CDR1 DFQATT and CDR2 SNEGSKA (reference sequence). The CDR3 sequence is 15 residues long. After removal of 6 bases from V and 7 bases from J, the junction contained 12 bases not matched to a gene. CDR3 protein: CSAPARAGGGNEQFF. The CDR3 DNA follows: TGCAGTGCACCGGCAAGAGCGGGAGGGGGGAATGAGCAGTTCTTC.

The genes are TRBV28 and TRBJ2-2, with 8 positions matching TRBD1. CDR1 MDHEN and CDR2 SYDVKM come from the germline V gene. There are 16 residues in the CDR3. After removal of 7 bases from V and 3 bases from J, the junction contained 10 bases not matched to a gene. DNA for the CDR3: TGTGCCAGCACCCCTATCGGGACAGGTGACACCGGGGAGCTGTTTTTT. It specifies CASTPIGTGDTGELFF.

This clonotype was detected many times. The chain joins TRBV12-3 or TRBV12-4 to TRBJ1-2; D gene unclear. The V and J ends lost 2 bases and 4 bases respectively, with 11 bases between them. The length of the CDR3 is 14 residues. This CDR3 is CASSLSGRPYGYTF. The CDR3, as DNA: TGTGCCAGCAGTTTATCCGGGAGACCCTATGGCTACACCTTC.